This T cell receptor (beta chain) was sequenced in a study of long-term antiretroviral therapy in people with HIV. Sequencing relied on immunoSEQ assay v3.0, run at survey level. Using immunoSEQ multiplex PCR, the repertoire was profiled, and TCRdb retains in-frame clones only, with some absent. The sample shows around 13,000 clones, over 60% of them seen only once. The sample here was unsorted PBMCs, taken 0.5 years before starting antiretroviral therapy. This clonotype was sampled from a woman between 40 and 50 years old with HIV.

The CDR3 reads CASSPLAGGGNEQFF. CDR3 DNA sequence: TGCGCCAGCAGCCCCCTAGCGGGGGGGGGCAATGAGCAGTTCTTC. The gene calls are TRBV5-1 and TRBJ2-1; 12 bases are a match to TRBD2. Germline V CDR1 and CDR2: SGHRS, YFSETQ. Losses at the gene ends were 4 bases for V and 6 bases for J; bases not matched to a gene: 5. This CDR3 is 15 amino acids long.